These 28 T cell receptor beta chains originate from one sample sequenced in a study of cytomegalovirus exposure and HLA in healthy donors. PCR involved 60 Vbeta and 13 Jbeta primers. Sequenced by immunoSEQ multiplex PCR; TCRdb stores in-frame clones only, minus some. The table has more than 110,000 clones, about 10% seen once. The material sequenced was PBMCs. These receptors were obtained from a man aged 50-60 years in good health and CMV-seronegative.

CDR3 residues: CASSQGQGVMNTEAFF. The CDR3 bases are TGCGCCAGCAGCCAGGGACAGGGAGTCATGAACACTGAAGCTTTCTTT. The chain recombines TRBV5-1 with TRBJ1-1, with TRBD1 matching 9 bases. There are 16 residues in the CDR3. After removal of 4 bases from V and 0 bases from J, the junction contained 7 bases not matched to a gene. Germline-derived CDR1 and CDR2 are SGHRS and YFSETQ.

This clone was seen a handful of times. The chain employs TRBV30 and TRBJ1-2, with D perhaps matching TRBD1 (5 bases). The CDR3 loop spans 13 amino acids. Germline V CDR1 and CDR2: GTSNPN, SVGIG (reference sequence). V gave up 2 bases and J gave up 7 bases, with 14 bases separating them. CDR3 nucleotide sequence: TGTGCCTGGAGTTCCGGGGGGGGTACTGGCTACACCTTC. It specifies CAWSSGGGTGYTF.

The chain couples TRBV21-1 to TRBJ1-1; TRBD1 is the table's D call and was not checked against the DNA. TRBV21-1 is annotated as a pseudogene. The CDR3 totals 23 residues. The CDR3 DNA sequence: TGTGCCAGCAGCATCATAGACAGGGCATCCAGGGCGGTTCTGTTAAAAATGAACACTGAAGCTTTCTTT. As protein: CASSIIDRASRAVLLKMNTEAFF.

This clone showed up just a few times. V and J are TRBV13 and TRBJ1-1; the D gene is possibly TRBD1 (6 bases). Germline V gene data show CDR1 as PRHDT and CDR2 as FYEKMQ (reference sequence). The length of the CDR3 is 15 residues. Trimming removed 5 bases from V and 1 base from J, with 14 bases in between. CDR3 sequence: CASSQFWGQNTEAFF. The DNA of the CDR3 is TGTGCCAGCAGCCAGTTTTGGGGGCAGAACACTGAAGCTTTCTTT.

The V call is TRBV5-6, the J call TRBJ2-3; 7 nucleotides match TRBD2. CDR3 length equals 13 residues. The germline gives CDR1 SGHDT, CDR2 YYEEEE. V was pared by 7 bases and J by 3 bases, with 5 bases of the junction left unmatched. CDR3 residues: CASAGEGTDTQYF. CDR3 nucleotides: TGTGCCAGCGCGGGAGAGGGAACAGATACGCAGTATTTT.

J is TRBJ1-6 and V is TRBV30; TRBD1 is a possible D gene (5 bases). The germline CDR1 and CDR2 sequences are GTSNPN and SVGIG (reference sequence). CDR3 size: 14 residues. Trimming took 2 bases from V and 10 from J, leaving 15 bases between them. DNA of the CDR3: TGTGCCTGGAGTTACTATCAGGGCCAATCACCCCTCCACTTT. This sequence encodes CAWSYYQGQSPLHF.

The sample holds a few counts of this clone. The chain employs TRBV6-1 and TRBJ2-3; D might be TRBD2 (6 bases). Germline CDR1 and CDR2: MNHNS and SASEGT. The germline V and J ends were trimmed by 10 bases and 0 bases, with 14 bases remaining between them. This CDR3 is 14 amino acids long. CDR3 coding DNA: TGTGCCACGCTAGCGTTTGCTAGCACAGATACGCAGTATTTT. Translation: CATLAFASTDTQYF.

CDR3 region: CASSFGGGELFF. In DNA, the CDR3 is TGTGCCAGCAGTTTCGGCGGCGGGGAGCTGTTTTTT. J is TRBJ2-2 and V is TRBV28, with D unclear. This CDR3 is 12 amino acids long. Trimming took off 3 bases at V and 7 bases at J, with 6 bases between the two ends. Per the germline V gene, CDR1 is MDHEN and CDR2 is SYDVKM.

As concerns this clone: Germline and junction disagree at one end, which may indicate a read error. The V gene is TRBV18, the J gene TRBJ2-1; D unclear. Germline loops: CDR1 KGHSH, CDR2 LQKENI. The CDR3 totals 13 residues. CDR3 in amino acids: CASSPLSDNEQFF. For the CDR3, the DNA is TGTGCCAGCTCACCACTCTCCGACAATGAGCAGTTCTTC. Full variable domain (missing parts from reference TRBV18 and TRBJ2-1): NAGVMQNPRHLVRRRGQEARLRCSPMKGHSHVYWYRQLPEEGLKFMVYLQKENIIDESGMPKERFSAEFPKEGPSILRIQQVVRGDSAAYFCASSPLSDNEQFFGPGTRLTVL.

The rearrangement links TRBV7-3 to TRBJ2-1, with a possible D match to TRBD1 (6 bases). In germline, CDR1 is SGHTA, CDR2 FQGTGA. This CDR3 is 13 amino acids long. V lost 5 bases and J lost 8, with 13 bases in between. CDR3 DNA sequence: TGTGCCAGCAGCCGCTCAGGGGCACATGAGCAGTTCTTC. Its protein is CASSRSGAHEQFF.

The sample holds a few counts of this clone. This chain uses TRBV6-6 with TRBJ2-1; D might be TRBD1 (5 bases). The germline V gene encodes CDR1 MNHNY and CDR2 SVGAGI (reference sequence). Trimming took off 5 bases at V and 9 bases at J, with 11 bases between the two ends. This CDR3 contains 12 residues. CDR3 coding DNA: TGTGCCAGCAGTCCAGGGTATAGTGAGCAGTTCTTC. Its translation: CASSPGYSEQFF.

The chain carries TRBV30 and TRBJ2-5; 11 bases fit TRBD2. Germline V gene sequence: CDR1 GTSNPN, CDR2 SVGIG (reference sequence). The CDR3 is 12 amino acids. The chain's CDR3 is CALAGVDRNQYF. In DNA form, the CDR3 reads TGTGCACTAGCGGGGGTTGATCGGAACCAGTACTTC.

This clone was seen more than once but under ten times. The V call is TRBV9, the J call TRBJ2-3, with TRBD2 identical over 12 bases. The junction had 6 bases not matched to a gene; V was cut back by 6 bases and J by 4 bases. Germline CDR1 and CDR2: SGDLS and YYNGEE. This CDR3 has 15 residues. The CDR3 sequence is CASTSGGAISDTQYF. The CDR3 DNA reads TGTGCCAGCACTAGCGGGGGGGCCATTTCAGATACGCAGTATTTT.

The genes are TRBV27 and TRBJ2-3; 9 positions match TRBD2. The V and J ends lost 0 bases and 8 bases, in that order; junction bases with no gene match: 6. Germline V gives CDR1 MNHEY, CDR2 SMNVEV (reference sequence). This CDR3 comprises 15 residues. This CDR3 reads CASSLSGTSPSTQYF. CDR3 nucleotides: TGTGCCAGCAGTTTATCCGGGACTAGCCCGAGTACGCAGTATTTT.

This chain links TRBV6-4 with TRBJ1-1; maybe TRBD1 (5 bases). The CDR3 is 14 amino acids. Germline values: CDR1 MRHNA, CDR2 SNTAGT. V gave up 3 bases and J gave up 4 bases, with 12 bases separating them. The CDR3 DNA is TGTGCCAGCAGTGAAGGTCAGGGTGGCACTGAAGCTTTCTTT. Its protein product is CASSEGQGGTEAFF.

CDR3 nucleotides: TGTGCCAGCAGTTCCCGAGGTGTCACTGAAGCTTTCTTT. Translating it yields CASSSRGVTEAFF. The chain carries TRBV6-5 and TRBJ1-1; D is ambiguous. Germline V CDR1 and CDR2: MNHEY, SVGAGI. The CDR3 has 13 residues. Trimming cost V 4 bases and J 4 bases, with 10 bases left between them.

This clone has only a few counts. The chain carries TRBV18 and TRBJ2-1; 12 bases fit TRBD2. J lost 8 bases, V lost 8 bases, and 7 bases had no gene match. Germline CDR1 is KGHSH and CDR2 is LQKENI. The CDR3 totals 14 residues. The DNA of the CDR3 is TGTGCCAGCCGACCTAGCGGGAGGGAGGATGAGCAGTTCTTC. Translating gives CASRPSGREDEQFF.

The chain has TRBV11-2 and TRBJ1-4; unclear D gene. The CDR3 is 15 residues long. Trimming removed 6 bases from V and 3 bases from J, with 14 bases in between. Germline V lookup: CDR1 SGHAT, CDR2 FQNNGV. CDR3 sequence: CASSRFGGPNEKLFF. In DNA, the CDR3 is TGTGCCAGCAGTCGCTTTGGCGGTCCTAATGAAAAACTGTTTTTT.

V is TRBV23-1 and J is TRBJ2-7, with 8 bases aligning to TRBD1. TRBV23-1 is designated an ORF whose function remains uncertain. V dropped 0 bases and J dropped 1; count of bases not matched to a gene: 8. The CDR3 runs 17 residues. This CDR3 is CASSQSPRDRISYEQYF. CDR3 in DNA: TGCGCCAGCAGTCAATCCCCACGGGACAGGATATCCTACGAGCAGTACTTC.

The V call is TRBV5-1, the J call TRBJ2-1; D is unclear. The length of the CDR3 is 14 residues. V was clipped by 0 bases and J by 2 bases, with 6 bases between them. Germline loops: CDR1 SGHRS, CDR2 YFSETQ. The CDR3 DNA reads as TGCGCCAGCAGCTTGGCAGATGCCTACAATGAGCAGTTCTTC. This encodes CASSLADAYNEQFF.

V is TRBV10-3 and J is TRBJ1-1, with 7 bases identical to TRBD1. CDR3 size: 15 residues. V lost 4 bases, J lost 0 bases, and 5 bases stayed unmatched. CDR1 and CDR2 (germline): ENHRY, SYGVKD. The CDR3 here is CAISAEQGMNTEAFF. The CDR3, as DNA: TGTGCCATCAGTGCGGAACAGGGGATGAACACTGAAGCTTTCTTT.

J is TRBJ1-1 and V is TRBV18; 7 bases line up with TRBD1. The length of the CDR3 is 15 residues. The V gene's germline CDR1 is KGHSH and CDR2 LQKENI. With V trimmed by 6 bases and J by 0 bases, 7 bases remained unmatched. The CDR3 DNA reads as TGTGCCAGCTCGCGAGTGGACAGGATGAACACTGAAGCTTTCTTT. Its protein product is CASSRVDRMNTEAFF.

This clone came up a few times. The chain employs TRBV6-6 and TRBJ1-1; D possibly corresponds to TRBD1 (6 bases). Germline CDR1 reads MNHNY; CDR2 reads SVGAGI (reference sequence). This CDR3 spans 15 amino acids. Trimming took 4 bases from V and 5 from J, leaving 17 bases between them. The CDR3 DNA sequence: TGTGCCAGCAGTTCCATCCCACAGGGAAGGACTGAAGCTTTCTTT. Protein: CASSSIPQGRTEAFF.

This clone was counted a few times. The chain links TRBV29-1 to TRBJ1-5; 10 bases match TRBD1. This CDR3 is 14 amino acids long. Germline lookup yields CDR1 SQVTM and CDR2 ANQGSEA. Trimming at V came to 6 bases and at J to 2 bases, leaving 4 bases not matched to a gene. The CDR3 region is CSVAGTGGNQPQHF. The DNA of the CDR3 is TGCAGCGTAGCCGGGACAGGGGGCAATCAGCCCCAGCATTTT. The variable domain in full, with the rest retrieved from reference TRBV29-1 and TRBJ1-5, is SAVISQKPSRDICQRGTSLTIQCQVDSQVTMMFWYRQQPGQSLTLIATANQGSEATYESGFVIDKFPISRPNLTFSTLTVSNMSPEDSSIYLCSVAGTGGNQPQHFGDGTRLSIL.

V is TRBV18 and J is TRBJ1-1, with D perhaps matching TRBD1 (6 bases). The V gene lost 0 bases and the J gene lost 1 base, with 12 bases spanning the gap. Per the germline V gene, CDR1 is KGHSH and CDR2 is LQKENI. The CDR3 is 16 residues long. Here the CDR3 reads CASSPPTRTENTEAFF. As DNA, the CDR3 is TGTGCCAGCTCACCACCCACCAGGACAGAGAACACTGAAGCTTTCTTT. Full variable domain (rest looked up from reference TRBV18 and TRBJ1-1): NAGVMQNPRHLVRRRGQEARLRCSPMKGHSHVYWYRQLPEEGLKFMVYLQKENIIDESGMPKERFSAEFPKEGPSILRIQQVVRGDSAAYFCASSPPTRTENTEAFFGQGTRLTVV.

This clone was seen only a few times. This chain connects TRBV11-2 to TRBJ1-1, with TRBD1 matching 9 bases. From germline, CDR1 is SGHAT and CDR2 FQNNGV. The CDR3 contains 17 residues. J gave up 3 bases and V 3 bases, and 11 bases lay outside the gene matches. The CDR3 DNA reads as TGTGCCAGCAGCTTTAGAGGGGCACAGGGGGCAGACACTGAAGCTTTCTTT. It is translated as CASSFRGAQGADTEAFF.

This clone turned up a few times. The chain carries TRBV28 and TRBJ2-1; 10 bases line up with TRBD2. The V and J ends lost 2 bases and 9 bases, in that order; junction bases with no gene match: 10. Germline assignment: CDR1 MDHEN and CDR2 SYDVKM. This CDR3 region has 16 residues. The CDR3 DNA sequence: TGTGCCAGCAGTTTACCTCAGCGGGAGGGCATAGGTGAGCAGTTCTTC. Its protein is CASSLPQREGIGEQFF.

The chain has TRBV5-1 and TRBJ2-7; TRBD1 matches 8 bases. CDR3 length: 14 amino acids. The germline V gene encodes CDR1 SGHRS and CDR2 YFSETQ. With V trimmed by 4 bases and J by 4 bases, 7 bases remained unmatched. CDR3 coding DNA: TGCGCCAGCAGCCAGGGGACAGGAGAATACGAGCAGTACTTC. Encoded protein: CASSQGTGEYEQYF.